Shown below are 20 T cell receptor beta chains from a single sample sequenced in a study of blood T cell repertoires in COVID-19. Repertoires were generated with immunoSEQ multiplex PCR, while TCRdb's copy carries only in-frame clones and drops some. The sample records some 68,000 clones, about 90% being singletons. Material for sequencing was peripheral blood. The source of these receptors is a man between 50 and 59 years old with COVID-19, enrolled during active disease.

As DNA, the CDR3 is TGTGCCAGCAGCCAAGGACTCGCTACAGGATCACCCCTCCACTTT. It is translated as CASSQGLATGSPLHF. The chain recombines TRBV3-1 (or the pseudogene TRBV3-2) with TRBJ1-6, with D tentatively TRBD1 (5 bases). The germline V and J ends were trimmed by 1 base and 10 bases, with 14 bases remaining between them. CDR1 is LGHDT and CDR2 is YNNKEL in the germline V gene (reference sequence). The length of the CDR3 is 15 residues.

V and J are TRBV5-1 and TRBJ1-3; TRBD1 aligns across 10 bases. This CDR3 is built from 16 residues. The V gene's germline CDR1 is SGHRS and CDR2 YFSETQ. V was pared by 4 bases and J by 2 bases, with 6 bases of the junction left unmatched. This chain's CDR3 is CASSPQGQGAGNTIYF. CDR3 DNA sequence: TGCGCCAGCAGCCCACAAGGACAGGGGGCTGGAAACACCATATATTTT.

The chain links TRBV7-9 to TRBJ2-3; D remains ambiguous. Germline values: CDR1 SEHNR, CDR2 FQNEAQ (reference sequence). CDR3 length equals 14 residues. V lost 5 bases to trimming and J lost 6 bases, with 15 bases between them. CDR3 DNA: TGTGCCAGCAGCCCTCGAATGAGTTCTGATACGCAGTATTTT. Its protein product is CASSPRMSSDTQYF.

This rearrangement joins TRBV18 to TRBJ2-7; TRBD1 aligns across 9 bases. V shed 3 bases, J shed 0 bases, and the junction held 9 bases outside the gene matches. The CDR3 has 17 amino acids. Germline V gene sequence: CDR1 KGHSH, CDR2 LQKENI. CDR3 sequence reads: CASSPPGQGSSSYEQYF. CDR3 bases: TGTGCCAGCTCACCCCCGGGACAGGGTAGTAGCTCCTACGAGCAGTACTTC.

CDR3 amino acids: CASSWKGQELFSGANVLTF. CDR3 in DNA: TGTGCCAGCAGCTGGAAGGGACAGGAGCTTTTCTCTGGGGCCAACGTCCTGACTTTC. V and J are TRBV5-4 and TRBJ2-6, with TRBD1 matching 8 bases. The CDR3 has 19 amino acids. CDR1 and CDR2 from the germline V gene are SGHNT and YYREEE (reference sequence). V shed 3 bases, J shed 0 bases, and the junction held 11 bases outside the gene matches.

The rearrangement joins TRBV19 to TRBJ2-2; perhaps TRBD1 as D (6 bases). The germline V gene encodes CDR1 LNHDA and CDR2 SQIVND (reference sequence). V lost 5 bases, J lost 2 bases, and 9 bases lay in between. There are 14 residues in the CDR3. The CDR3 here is CASSPDSNTGELFF. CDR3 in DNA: TGTGCCAGTAGTCCGGACAGTAACACCGGGGAGCTGTTTTTT.

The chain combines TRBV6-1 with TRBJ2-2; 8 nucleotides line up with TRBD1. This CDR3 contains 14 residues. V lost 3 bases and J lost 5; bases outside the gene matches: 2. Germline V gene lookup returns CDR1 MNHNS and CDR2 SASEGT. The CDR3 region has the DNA TGTGCCAGCAGTGAGGGACAGGTTACCGGGGAGCTGTTTTTT. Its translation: CASSEGQVTGELFF.

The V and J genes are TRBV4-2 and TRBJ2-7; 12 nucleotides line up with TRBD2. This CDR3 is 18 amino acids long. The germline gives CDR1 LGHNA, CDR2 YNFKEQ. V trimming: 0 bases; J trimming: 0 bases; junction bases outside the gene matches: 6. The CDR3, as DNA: TGTGCCAGCAGCCAAGATTTAAGGACTAGCGGGATCTCCTACGAGCAGTACTTC. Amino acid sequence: CASSQDLRTSGISYEQYF.

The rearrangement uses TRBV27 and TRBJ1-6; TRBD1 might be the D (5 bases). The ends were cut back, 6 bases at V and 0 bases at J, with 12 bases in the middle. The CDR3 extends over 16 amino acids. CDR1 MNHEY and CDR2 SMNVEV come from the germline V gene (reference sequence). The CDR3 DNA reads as TGTGCCAGCAGCCTTGACAGAAGCTCCTATAATTCACCCCTCCACTTT. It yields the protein CASSLDRSSYNSPLHF.

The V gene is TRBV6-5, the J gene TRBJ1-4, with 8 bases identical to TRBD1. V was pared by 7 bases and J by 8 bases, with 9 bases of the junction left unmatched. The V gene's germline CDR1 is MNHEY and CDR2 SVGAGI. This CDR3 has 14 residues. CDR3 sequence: CASTDGQGREKLFF. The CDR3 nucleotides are TGTGCCAGCACAGACGGACAGGGACGCGAAAAACTGTTTTTT.

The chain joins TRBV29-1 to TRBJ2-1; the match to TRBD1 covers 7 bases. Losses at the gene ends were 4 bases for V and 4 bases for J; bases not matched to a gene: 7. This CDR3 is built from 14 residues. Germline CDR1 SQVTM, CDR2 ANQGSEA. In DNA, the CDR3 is TGCAGCGTTGGTCGGGACAGAACTTACAATGAGCAGTTCTTC. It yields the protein CSVGRDRTYNEQFF.

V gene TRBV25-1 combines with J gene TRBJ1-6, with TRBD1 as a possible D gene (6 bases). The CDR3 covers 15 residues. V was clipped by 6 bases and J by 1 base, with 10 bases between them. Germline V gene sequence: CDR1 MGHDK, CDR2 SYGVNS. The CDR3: CASSRGLSYNSPLHF. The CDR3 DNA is TGTGCCAGCAGCAGGGGCCTATCCTATAATTCACCCCTCCACTTT. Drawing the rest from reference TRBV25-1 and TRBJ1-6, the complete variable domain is EADIYQTPRYLVIGTGKKITLECSQTMGHDKMYWYQQDPGMELHLIHYSYGVNSTEKGDLSSESTVSRIRTEHFPLTLESARPSHTSQYLCASSRGLSYNSPLHFGNGTRLTVT.

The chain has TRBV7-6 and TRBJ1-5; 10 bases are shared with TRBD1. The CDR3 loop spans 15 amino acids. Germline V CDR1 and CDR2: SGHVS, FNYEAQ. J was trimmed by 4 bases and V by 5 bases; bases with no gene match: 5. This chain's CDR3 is CASSTDRGLNQPQHF. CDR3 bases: TGTGCCAGCAGCACCGACAGGGGGCTAAATCAGCCCCAGCATTTT.

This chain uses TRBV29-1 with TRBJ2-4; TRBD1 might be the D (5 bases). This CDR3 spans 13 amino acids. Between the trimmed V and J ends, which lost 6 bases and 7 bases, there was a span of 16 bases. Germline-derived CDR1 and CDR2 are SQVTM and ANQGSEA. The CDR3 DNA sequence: TGCAGCGTCTCCTCAGGGTCGAGGAACATTCAGTACTTC. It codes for CSVSSGSRNIQYF.

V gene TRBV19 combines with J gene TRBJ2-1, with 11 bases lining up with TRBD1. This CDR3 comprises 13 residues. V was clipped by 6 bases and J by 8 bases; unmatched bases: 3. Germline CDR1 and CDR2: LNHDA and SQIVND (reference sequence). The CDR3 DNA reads TGTGCCAGTAGGGGACAGGGGGGAGATGAGCAGTTCTTC. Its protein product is CASRGQGGDEQFF. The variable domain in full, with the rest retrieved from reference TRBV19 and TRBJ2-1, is DGGITQSPKYLFRKEGQNVTLSCEQNLNHDAMYWYRQDPGQGLRLIYYSQIVNDFQKGDIAEGYSVSREKKESFPLTVTSAQKNPTAFYLCASRGQGGDEQFFGPGTRLTVL.

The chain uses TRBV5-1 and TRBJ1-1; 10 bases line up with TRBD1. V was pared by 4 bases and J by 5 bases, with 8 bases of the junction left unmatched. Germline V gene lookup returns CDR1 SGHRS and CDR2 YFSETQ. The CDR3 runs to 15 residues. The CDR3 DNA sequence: TGCGCCAGCAGCCTGTCCGGGACAGGGGCGACTGAAGCTTTCTTT. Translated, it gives CASSLSGTGATEAFF.

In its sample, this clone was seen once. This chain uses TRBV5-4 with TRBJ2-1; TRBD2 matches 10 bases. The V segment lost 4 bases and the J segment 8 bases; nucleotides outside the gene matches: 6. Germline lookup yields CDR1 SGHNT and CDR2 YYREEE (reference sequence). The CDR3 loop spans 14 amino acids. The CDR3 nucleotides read TGTGCCAGCAGCGCTCCTAGCGGGAGCGATGAGCAGTTCTTC. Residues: CASSAPSGSDEQFF.

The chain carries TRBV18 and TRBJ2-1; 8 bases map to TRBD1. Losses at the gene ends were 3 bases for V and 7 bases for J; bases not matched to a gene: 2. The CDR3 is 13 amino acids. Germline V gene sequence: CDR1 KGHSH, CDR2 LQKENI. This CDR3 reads CASSPNRGNEQFF. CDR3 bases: TGTGCCAGCTCACCTAACAGGGGGAATGAGCAGTTCTTC.

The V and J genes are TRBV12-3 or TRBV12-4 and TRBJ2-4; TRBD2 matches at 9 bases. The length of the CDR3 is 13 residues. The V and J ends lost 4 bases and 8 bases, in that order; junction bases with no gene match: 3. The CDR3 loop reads CASSWTSEDIQYF. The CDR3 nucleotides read TGTGCCAGCAGTTGGACTAGCGAGGACATTCAGTACTTC.

CDR3 coding DNA: TGCGCCAGCAGCCAAGGGGGGAGGGAGACCCAGTACTTC. Protein: CASSQGGRETQYF. The genes are TRBV4-1 and TRBJ2-5, with a possible D match to TRBD2 (6 bases). The CDR3 contains 13 residues. The V gene's germline CDR1 is MGHRA and CDR2 YSYEKL. The V end lost 1 base, the J end lost 5 bases, and 8 bases lay between the germline ends.